This entry lists 6 T cell receptor beta chains sequenced from one sample in a study of identifying expanded T cells in peripheral blood. Repertoires were generated with immunoSEQ multiplex PCR, while TCRdb's copy carries only in-frame clones and drops some. The profile shows more than 80,000 clones, about 91% of them singletons. What was sequenced was blood. These receptor sequences come from a person aged 18 to 70 in good health.

This sequence joins TRBV6-4 and TRBJ2-2; 8 nucleotides agree with TRBD1. V gave up 5 bases and J gave up 4 bases; unmatched junction bases: 9. Germline CDR1 MRHNA, CDR2 SNTAGT. The CDR3 sequence is 16 residues long. This CDR3 reads CASSNPTGGPTGELFF. CDR3 nucleotide sequence: TGTGCCAGCAGTAACCCAACAGGGGGGCCCACCGGGGAGCTGTTTTTT.

This clone was picked up a small number of times. This chain uses TRBV4-1 with TRBJ1-5, with unresolved D. The germline CDR1 and CDR2 sequences are MGHRA and YSYEKL. Between the trimmed V and J ends, which lost 4 bases and 0 bases, there was a span of 10 bases. This CDR3 contains 15 residues. The CDR3 reads CASSLGIFSNQPQHF. The DNA of the CDR3 is TGCGCCAGCAGCCTTGGCATCTTTAGCAATCAGCCCCAGCATTTT.

CDR3 nucleotides: TGTGCCAGCAGTTTGGATCGCCGGGACAGGGTCCCCTACGAGCAGTACTTC. It codes for CASSLDRRDRVPYEQYF. This chain links TRBV28 with TRBJ2-7; 9 nucleotides match TRBD1. V trimming: 3 bases; J trimming: 2 bases; junction bases outside the gene matches: 11. The germline V gene encodes CDR1 MDHEN and CDR2 SYDVKM. The CDR3 totals 17 residues.

This chain links TRBV27 with TRBJ2-7; D is uncertain. The CDR3 extends over 16 amino acids. Germline V gives CDR1 MNHEY, CDR2 SMNVEV (reference sequence). V was clipped by 3 bases and J by 0 bases, with 15 bases between them. The CDR3 sequence is CASSLERPPLSYEQYF. The CDR3 region has the DNA TGTGCCAGCAGTTTGGAACGACCACCCCTCTCCTACGAGCAGTACTTC.

V gene TRBV11-2 combines with J gene TRBJ1-5; D remains ambiguous. Germline V gives CDR1 SGHAT, CDR2 FQNNGV. V dropped 5 bases and J dropped 0 bases, with 17 bases sitting between them. The CDR3 has 17 residues. The CDR3 sequence is CASSPLPGRYSNQPQHF. The CDR3 nucleotides are TGTGCCAGCAGCCCGCTCCCAGGACGGTATAGCAATCAGCCCCAGCATTTT.

The rearrangement uses TRBV5-8 and TRBJ1-2; TRBD1 matches 12 bases. Germline V gene data show CDR1 as SGHTS and CDR2 as YDEGEE. This CDR3 has 18 amino acids. Germline trimming cut 1 base from V and 3 bases from J; bases unmatched to any gene: 10. CDR3 loop: CASSLPRAGTGGDYGYTF. The DNA of the CDR3 is TGTGCCAGCAGCTTGCCAAGGGCCGGGACAGGGGGCGACTATGGCTACACCTTC.